A selection of T cell receptor beta chains follows, all from one sample in a study of cytomegalovirus exposure and HLA in healthy donors. Using immunoSEQ multiplex PCR, the repertoire was profiled, and TCRdb retains in-frame clones only, with some absent. The sample lists around 130,000 clones; about two thirds were seen once. Sequencing used PBMCs. These receptors were collected from a human donor in good health. The CDR3 runs from the conserved cysteine through the conserved F or W.

TRBJ2-4 | TRBV13 | CASSLKPPSGGGNIQYF
TRBJ2-3 | TRBV5-1 | CASSQSDTQYF
TRBJ1-5 | TRBV10-3 | CAISESISGGSNQPQHF
TRBJ2-7 | TRBV27 | CASSRQGSYYEQYF
TRBJ2-3 | TRBV19 | CASSIDAGPGDTQYF
TRBJ2-7 | TRBV7-8 | CASSFPRRGGNYEQYF
TRBJ2-3 | TRBV28 | CASSEPTSGGSTDTQYF
TRBJ2-2 | TRBV19 | CASSISRPGGTGELFF
TRBJ1-2 | TRBV30 | CAWSRQGVDYGYTF
TRBJ2-5 | TRBV19 | CASSIIFGQGGTQYF
TRBJ1-2 | TRBV4-1 | CASSQGYRGRSNYGCTF
TRBJ2-3 | TRBV11-1 | CASSLALAGTQYF
TRBJ1-1 | TRBV19 | CASSIDQGAALGEAFF
TRBJ2-7 | TRBV11-1 | CASSEGLGREQYF
TRBJ1-1 | TRBV6-1 | CASAGRVLGTEAFF
TRBJ2-5 | TRBV5-1 | CASSLSGGETQYF
TRBJ2-7 | TRBV19 | CASSTGVTYEQYF
TRBJ1-1 | TRBV18 | CASSPPRGDGTEAFF
NA | TRBV4-2 | CASARQGSYEQYF
TRBJ1-1 | TRBV27 | CASSLHLALNTEAFF
TRBJ2-5 | TRBV18 | CASSPLAGEETQYF
NA | TRBV28 | CASSLTWGPGEQYF
TRBJ2-5 | TRBV6-4 | CASSRELGETQYF
TRBJ2-1 | TRBV11-3 | CASSTREGLNEQFF
TRBJ2-7 | TRBV2 | CASSRQGAYEQYF
TRBJ1-1 | TRBV7-2 | CASSFTAGGTEAFF
TRBJ2-7 | TRBV7-2 | CASSLRDFTARDEQYF
TRBJ2-2 | TRBV4-2 | CASSQQGLTYTGELFF
TRBJ2-7 | TRBV13 | CASSLGGWEQYF
TRBJ2-3 | TRBV5-4 | CASSLGASGGDTQYF
TRBJ1-5 | TRBV10-1 | CASHVRTPGQGRNQPQHF
TRBJ1-5 | TRBV27 | CASGRGGHNQQMSGTQPQHF
TRBJ1-3 | TRBV30 | CAWKRPGQANTIYF
TRBJ2-5 | TRBV19 | CASSTLAGGETQYF
TRBJ2-3 | TRBV18 | CASSPQISGGTDTQYF
TRBJ1-2 | TRBV28 | CANSVGQNYGYTF
TRBJ1-6 | TRBV5-6 | CASSSVRQGDNSPLHF
TRBJ1-5 | TRBV19 | CASRSEGASQPQHF
TRBJ1-1 | TRBV28 | CASRGAQGRDTEAFF
TRBJ2-6 | TRBV6-5 | CASRQTFGANVLTF
TRBJ2-5 | TRBV6-5 | CASSSGLTKETQYF
TRBJ1-6 | TRBV6-1 | CASSAPAGKPLSDSPLHF